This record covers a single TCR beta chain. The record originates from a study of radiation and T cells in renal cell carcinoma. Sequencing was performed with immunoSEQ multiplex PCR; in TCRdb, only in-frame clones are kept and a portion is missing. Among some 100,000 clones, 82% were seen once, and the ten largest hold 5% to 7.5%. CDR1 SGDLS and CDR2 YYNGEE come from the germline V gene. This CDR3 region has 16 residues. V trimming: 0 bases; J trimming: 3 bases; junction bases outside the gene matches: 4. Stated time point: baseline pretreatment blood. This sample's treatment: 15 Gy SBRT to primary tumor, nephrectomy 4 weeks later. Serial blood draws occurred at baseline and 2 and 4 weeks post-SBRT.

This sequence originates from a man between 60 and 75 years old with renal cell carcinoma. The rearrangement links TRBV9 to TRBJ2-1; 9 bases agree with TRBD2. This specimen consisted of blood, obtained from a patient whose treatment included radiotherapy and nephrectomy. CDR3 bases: TGTGCCAGCAGCGTAGACGGGACTAGCCTCTACAATGAGCAGTTCTTC. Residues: CASSVDGTSLYNEQFF.